What follows are 2 T cell receptor beta chains derived from one specimen sequenced in a study of CD8 T cells in ankylosing spondylitis. MiXCR was run by TCRdb on the 5' RACE reads, yielding one entry per CDR3 protein. The table includes around 280,000 distinct CDR3 sequences, approximately 20% detected once. Sample: blood, either unsorted or a sorted T cell fraction (not recorded which). These receptors all come from a male donor with ankylosing spondylitis or in good health (not recorded which).

The rearrangement links TRBV7-9 to TRBJ2-2; no definite D call. Looked up from germline, CDR1 is SEHNR and CDR2 is FQNEAQ (reference sequence). This CDR3 contains 14 residues. Trimming pared 5 bases from V and 4 bases from J, leaving 11 bases between. The CDR3: CASSPVLSTGELFF. In DNA, the CDR3 is TGTGCCAGCAGCCCGGTTCTTTCCACCGGGGAGCTGTTTTTT.

At least ten counts were recorded for this clonotype. CDR3 region: CASSRSVARGDRQQETQYF. DNA for the CDR3: TGTGCCAGCAGCCGTAGCGTCGCCAGGGGGGACAGACAACAAGAGACCCAGTACTTC. This chain joins TRBV9 and TRBJ2-5; D is perhaps TRBD1 (7 bases). The CDR3 covers 19 residues. Germline CDR1 SGDLS, CDR2 YYNGEE. V shed 4 bases and J shed 2 bases, with 27 bases lying between them.